This passage covers 6 T cell receptor beta chains from one sample sequenced in a study of cytomegalovirus exposure and HLA in healthy donors. The PCR used 60 Vbeta and 13 Jbeta primers. Generated by immunoSEQ multiplex PCR, the TCRdb table keeps only in-frame clones and is missing some. Altogether 160,000 or so clones are present, about 80% being singletons, with the ten largest covering around 2.3%. The specimen was PBMCs. The receptors were sampled from a man aged 45-65 years in good health and CMV-seropositive.

The V and J genes are TRBV19 and TRBJ2-5, with TRBD2 matching 9 bases. Germline-derived CDR1 and CDR2 are LNHDA and SQIVND (reference sequence). CDR3 size: 15 residues. V was pared by 4 bases and J by 5 bases, with 8 bases of the junction left unmatched. The CDR3 reads CASSSSGGKGETQYF. For the CDR3, the DNA is TGTGCCAGTAGTAGTAGCGGGGGCAAGGGGGAGACCCAGTACTTC.

V gene TRBV29-1 combines with J gene TRBJ2-1; TRBD1 matches at 10 bases. Germline V gene data show CDR1 as SQVTM and CDR2 as ANQGSEA. The CDR3 totals 16 residues. The V gene end was trimmed by 2 bases and the J gene end by 3 bases; junction bases not matched to a gene: 7. The CDR3 DNA reads TGCAGCGTTGAAACCGGGACAGGGGTTGACTACAATGAGCAGTTCTTC. Residues: CSVETGTGVDYNEQFF.

This clone was seen more than once but under ten times. This chain links TRBV19 with TRBJ1-4, with no clear D. The V end was cut by 3 bases, the J end by 7 bases, with 9 bases between. Germline CDR1 is LNHDA and CDR2 is SQIVND (reference sequence). CDR3 length equals 13 residues. The CDR3 DNA is TGTGCCAGTAGTATCTTAGCGGGTGAAAAACTGTTTTTT. It specifies CASSILAGEKLFF. Combining the CDR3 with reference TRBV19 and TRBJ1-4 gives the whole variable domain DGGITQSPKYLFRKEGQNVTLSCEQNLNHDAMYWYRQDPGQGLRLIYYSQIVNDFQKGDIAEGYSVSREKKESFPLTVTSAQKNPTAFYLCASSILAGEKLFFGSGTQLSVL.

V gene TRBV14 combines with J gene TRBJ2-7; D not resolved. This CDR3 comprises 14 residues. Trimming shortened V by 1 base and J by 1 base, and 8 bases separated the two germline ends. Germline V gene sequence: CDR1 SGHDN, CDR2 FVKESK. CDR3 sequence reads: CASSQGTLSYEQYF. The DNA for the CDR3 is TGTGCCAGCAGCCAAGGAACTCTATCCTACGAGCAGTACTTC.

The chain has TRBV5-4 and TRBJ2-7; no reliable D call. Germline CDR1 reads SGHNT; CDR2 reads YYREEE (reference sequence). Trimming took 2 bases from V and 0 from J, leaving 12 bases between them. The CDR3 is made up of 15 amino acids. The CDR3 spells CASSLALTSSYEQYF. CDR3 coding DNA: TGTGCCAGCAGCTTAGCCTTGACAAGCTCCTACGAGCAGTACTTC.

The gene calls are TRBV5-1 and TRBJ1-2; D is ambiguous. There are 13 residues in the CDR3. V was cut by 0 bases and J by 3 bases, with 6 bases left in between. Per the germline V gene, CDR1 is SGHRS and CDR2 is YFSETQ. The CDR3 protein is CASSLASDYGYTF. For the CDR3, the DNA is TGCGCCAGCAGCTTGGCGAGCGACTATGGCTACACCTTC.